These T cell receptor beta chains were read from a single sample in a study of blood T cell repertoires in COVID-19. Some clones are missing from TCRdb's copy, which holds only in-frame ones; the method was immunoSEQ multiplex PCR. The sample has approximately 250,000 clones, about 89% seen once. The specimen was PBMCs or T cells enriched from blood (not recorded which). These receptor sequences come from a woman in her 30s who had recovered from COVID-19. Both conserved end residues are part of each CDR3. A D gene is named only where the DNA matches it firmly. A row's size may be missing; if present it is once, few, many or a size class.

CASSSAGTSVSTGELFF TGCGCCAGCAGCTCCGCCGGGACTAGCGTTAGTACCGGGGAGCTGTTTTTT TRBV5-1 TRBD2 . TRBJ2-2
CASSLVGYGEAFF TGTGCCAGCAGCTTAGTCGGGTACGGTGAAGCTTTCTTT TRBV7-2 . . TRBJ1-1
CASSSRDRERSETQYF TGTGCCAGCAGCTCCCGGGACAGGGAGCGTTCGGAGACCCAGTACTTC TRBV7-8 TRBD1 . TRBJ2-5
CASRERTGGDQPQHF TGTGCCAGCAGGGAGAGGACAGGGGGCGACCAGCCCCAGCATTTT TRBV2 TRBD1 . TRBJ1-5
CASSMGRAYEQYF TGTGCCAGTAGTATGGGCAGGGCCTACGAGCAGTACTTC TRBV19 . . TRBJ2-7
CASNLNGALQETQYF TGTGCCAGCAACCTGAATGGGGCACTACAAGAGACCCAGTACTTC TRBV28 . few TRBJ2-5
CASSLPRTDTQYF TGTGCCAGCAGCCTCCCTCGCACAGATACGCAGTATTTT TRBV28 . . TRBJ2-3
CASSPGTGSYGYTF TGTGCCAGCAGCCCCGGGACAGGTTCATATGGCTACACCTTC TRBV7-2 TRBD1 once TRBJ1-2
CASSGTGISYNEQFF TGTGCCAGCAGTGGTACAGGGATCTCCTACAATGAGCAGTTCTTC TRBV2 . . TRBJ2-1
CASSLDRGLNEKLFF TGTGCCAGCAGCCTCGACAGGGGTCTAAATGAAAAACTGTTTTTT TRBV11-2 TRBD1 once TRBJ1-4
CASSFLTRTGSNTEAFF TGTGCCAGCAGCTTCCTTACCAGAACAGGGTCGAACACTGAAGCTTTCTTT TRBV7-3 . . TRBJ1-1
CASEPGSFRKSTDTQYF TGTGCCAGCGAACCCGGGTCTTTTCGAAAGAGCACAGATACGCAGTATTTT TRBV28 . . TRBJ2-3
CASSSTPPWTGEWEQPQHF TGTGCCAGCAGTTCAACCCCGCCCTGGACAGGGGAATGGGAACAGCCCCAGCATTTT TRBV28 TRBD1 . TRBJ1-5
CASSQGKNTEAFF TGTGCCAGTAGCCAGGGAAAGAACACTGAAGCTTTCTTT TRBV19 . once TRBJ1-1
CASSSRGGTDYGYTF TGTGCCAGCAGCTCCCGCGGGGGGACTGACTATGGCTACACCTTC TRBV7-2 . few TRBJ1-2
CASSPDSVRELFF TGTGCCAGCAGCCCTGACAGTGTCCGGGAGCTGTTTTTT TRBV5-4 . few TRBJ2-2
CASSRRGLAGRSTDTQYF TGTGCCAGCAGCCGCCGTGGACTAGCGGGCCGAAGCACAGATACGCAGTATTTT TRBV7-2 TRBD2 . TRBJ2-3
CASSSDRGSETQYF TGTGCCAGCAGCTCCGACAGGGGGTCGGAGACCCAGTACTTC TRBV7-2 TRBD1 . TRBJ2-5
CASSQEGSSGRSSYEQYF TGCGCCAGCAGCCAAGAAGGGAGTAGCGGAAGGAGCTCCTACGAGCAGTACTTC TRBV4-3 . . TRBJ2-7
CASSQGPTGISYGYTF TGCGCCAGCAGCCAAGGCCCGACAGGGATAAGCTATGGCTACACCTTC TRBV4-3 TRBD1 once TRBJ1-2
CASSRAGIQETQYF TGTGCCAGCAGTCGTGCCGGGATTCAAGAGACCCAGTACTTC TRBV28 . once TRBJ2-5
CASSPGVGTNTEAFF TGCGCCAGCAGCCCGGGAGTGGGGACGAACACTGAAGCTTTCTTT TRBV5-1 . few TRBJ1-1
CASSLALDGRINEQFF TGTGCCAGCAGCTTAGCGTTGGACGGGAGGATCAATGAGCAGTTCTTC TRBV7-2 TRBD2 . TRBJ2-1
CASSPTAERYNEQFF TGTGCCAGCTCCCCAACCGCGGAGCGGTACAATGAGCAGTTCTTC TRBV18 . once TRBJ2-1
CASSLWASGNQETQYF TGTGCCAGCAGCTTGTGGGCTAGCGGGAACCAAGAGACCCAGTACTTC TRBV5-6 TRBD2 . TRBJ2-5
CASILAGRELSGNTIYF TGTGCCAGTATCCTCGCCGGCCGGGAACTCTCCGGAAACACCATATATTTT TRBV19 . . TRBJ1-3
CASGAWEPSGRAFGYEQFF TGTGCCAGCGGAGCTTGGGAGCCTAGCGGGAGGGCCTTCGGTTATGAGCAGTTCTTC TRBV5-6 TRBD2 . TRBJ2-1
CASRRDRGHTEAFF TGTGCCAGTAGGAGAGACAGGGGGCACACTGAAGCTTTCTTT TRBV19 TRBD1 . TRBJ1-1
CASRNGLDYNEQFF TGTGCCAGCAGGAACGGACTGGACTACAATGAGCAGTTCTTC TRBV28 . once TRBJ2-1
CASSRGSEGAEAFF TGTGCCAGCAGCAGGGGCTCCGAGGGGGCTGAAGCTTTCTTT TRBV6-2/TRBV6-3 . few TRBJ1-1
CASSHTITGTSSTDTQYF TGCGCCAGCAGCCATACCATTACCGGGACTAGCAGCACAGATACGCAGTATTTT TRBV4-1 TRBD2 . TRBJ2-3
CSVEAPGTSGRGKNEQFF TGCAGCGTTGAAGCTCCCGGGACTAGCGGGAGGGGCAAGAATGAGCAGTTCTTC TRBV29-1 TRBD2 . TRBJ2-1
CASSRGQDSSYEQYF TGTGCCAGCAGCCGAGGACAGGATAGCTCCTACGAGCAGTACTTC TRBV3-1/TRBV3-2 TRBD1 . TRBJ2-7
CASSQDGQAYGYTF TGCGCCAGCAGCCAAGATGGGCAGGCATATGGCTACACCTTC TRBV4-3 . . TRBJ1-2
CASSPGGQFRYYGYTF TGTGCCAGCAGTCCAGGAGGACAGTTTAGGTACTATGGCTACACCTTC TRBV28 . . TRBJ1-2
CASSINRGLQPQHF TGTGCCAGTAGTATTAACAGGGGGCTACAGCCCCAGCATTTT TRBV19 TRBD1 . TRBJ1-5
CASSRQGVRNEQYF TGTGCCAGCAGTCGACAGGGGGTTCGGAACGAGCAGTACTTC TRBV28 TRBD1 . TRBJ2-7
CASSLHTGTVGTEAFF TGCGCCAGCAGCTTACATACAGGGACGGTCGGCACTGAAGCTTTCTTT TRBV5-1 . few TRBJ1-1
CASSGVTNEKLFF TGTGCTTCTTCCGGGGTAACTAATGAAAAACTGTTTTTT TRBV13 . . TRBJ1-4
CASSVGGQGVSPLHF TGTGCCAGCAGCGTAGGGGGACAGGGAGTTTCACCCCTCCACTTT TRBV9 TRBD1 . TRBJ1-6
CSVDLTGVGETQYF TGCAGCGTTGATCTTACAGGGGTGGGAGAGACCCAGTACTTC TRBV29-1 TRBD1 . TRBJ2-5